This T cell receptor beta chain originates from a study of identical twins. J gave up 5 bases and V 0 bases, and 3 bases lay outside the gene matches. CDR3 size: 14 residues. Germline CDR1 is SGHVS and CDR2 is FQNEAQ. One entry per CDR3 protein results from TCRdb running MiXCR on the 5' RACE reads. Here the sample spans 640,000 or so distinct CDR3 sequences, around 6% being singletons. Sequences were obtained from naive T cells sorted from blood. This chain joins TRBV7-8 and TRBJ2-7, with 8 bases that match TRBD1. This sequence originates from a man aged 18 to 35 in good health. CDR3 region: CASSLATGVNEQYF. In nucleotides, the CDR3 is TGTGCCAGCAGCTTAGCGACAGGGGTTAACGAGCAGTACTTC. Full variable domain (rest looked up from reference TRBV7-8 and TRBJ2-7): GAGVSQSPRYKVAKRGQDVALRCDPISGHVSLFWYQQALGQGPEFLTYFQNEAQLDKSGLPSDRFFAERPEGSVSTLKIQRTQQEDSAVYLCASSLATGVNEQYFGPGTRLTVT.